Shown below are 10 T cell receptor beta chains from a single sample sequenced in a study of T cell responses to AZD1222 COVID-19 vaccine. Libraries were prepared by immunoSEQ multiplex PCR; TCRdb keeps only in-frame clonotypes and omits some of them. The table lists about 150,000 clones, 80% to 95% of them singletons. Sequenced material: peripheral blood, taken on day 0 of AZD1222 vaccination. All receptors come from an adult in good health.

The genes are TRBV4-1 and TRBJ1-1; D remains ambiguous. The germline gives CDR1 MGHRA, CDR2 YSYEKL. The CDR3 sequence is 12 residues long. The ends were cut back, 1 base at V and 8 bases at J, with 8 bases in the middle. The DNA for the CDR3 is TGCGCCAGCAGCCAAGTCTCGGGGGAAGCTTTCTTT. Translation gives CASSQVSGEAFF.

This clone was seen a handful of times. The chain couples TRBV29-1 to TRBJ2-3; weak D call: TRBD2 (6 bases). The CDR3 is 14 residues long. The germline gives CDR1 SQVTM, CDR2 ANQGSEA. V lost 4 bases and J 3 bases, leaving 14 bases between the germline ends. The CDR3 DNA reads as TGCAGCGTTGGCGGGGCCGGGTTTACAGATACGCAGTATTTT. This translates into CSVGGAGFTDTQYF.

This clone was picked up one time. The J gene is TRBJ1-1, the V gene TRBV5-6, with D unclear. CDR1 and CDR2 from the germline V gene are SGHDT and YYEEEE. This CDR3 comprises 13 residues. The ends were cut back, 3 bases at V and 0 bases at J, with 6 bases in the middle. The CDR3 region is CASSSLMNTEAFF. In DNA form, the CDR3 reads TGTGCCAGCAGCTCCCTAATGAACACTGAAGCTTTCTTT.

V usage is TRBV7-3 and J usage is TRBJ1-1; TRBD1 matches at 8 bases. CDR1 and CDR2 (germline): SGHTA, FQGTGA. The CDR3 spans 13 residues. The junction had 4 bases not matched to a gene; V was cut back by 5 bases and J by 5 bases. The CDR3 reads CASSLQGVTEAFF. The CDR3, as DNA: TGTGCCAGCAGCCTACAGGGGGTGACTGAAGCTTTCTTT.

The rearrangement joins TRBV30 to TRBJ1-6; weak D call: TRBD1 (5 bases). The V gene lost 2 bases and the J gene lost 5 bases, with 16 bases spanning the gap. The CDR3 runs 16 residues. Germline values: CDR1 GTSNPN, CDR2 SVGIG (reference sequence). Here the CDR3 reads CAWSPRGTLHNSPLHF. In DNA, the CDR3 is TGTGCCTGGAGTCCCCGGGGGACCCTGCATAATTCACCCCTCCACTTT.

This chain joins TRBV6-6 and TRBJ2-3, with 7 bases matching TRBD2. Trimming took 7 bases from V and 0 from J; bases not matched to a gene: 13. The germline V gene encodes CDR1 MNHNY and CDR2 SVGAGI (reference sequence). CDR3 length: 17 amino acids. In DNA, the CDR3 is TGTGCCAGCATTCGAAAAGCTAGCGGTTCTAGCACAGATACGCAGTATTTT. It specifies CASIRKASGSSTDTQYF.

The chain links TRBV10-3 to TRBJ1-1; 9 nucleotides match TRBD1. Germline CDR1 ENHRY, CDR2 SYGVKD. The length of the CDR3 is 17 residues. The trim removed 0 bases at V and 10 bases at J, leaving 15 bases unmatched. The CDR3 loop is CAISESDLTTGGLVAFF. The CDR3 nucleotides are TGTGCCATCAGTGAGTCCGACTTGACTACAGGGGGCTTGGTAGCTTTCTTT.

V gene TRBV2 combines with J gene TRBJ2-6; D is perhaps TRBD1 or TRBD2 (5 bases each). V was trimmed by 3 bases and J by 0 bases, leaving 12 bases between them. Per the germline V gene, CDR1 is SNHLY and CDR2 is FYNNEI. CDR3 size: 17 residues. CDR3: CASSEGRGFSGANVLTF. The DNA for the CDR3 is TGTGCCAGCAGTGAGGGACGCGGGTTCTCTGGGGCCAACGTCCTGACTTTC.

The V gene is TRBV6-5, the J gene TRBJ2-5, with D possibly matching TRBD1 (6 bases). The CDR3 length is 15 residues. Trimming cost V 6 bases and J 2 bases, with 16 bases left between them. In germline, CDR1 is MNHEY, CDR2 SVGAGI. The CDR3 is CASSRPGTKQETQYF. The CDR3 DNA reads as TGTGCCAGCAGCCGTCCCGGGACAAAGCAAGAGACCCAGTACTTC.

The chain combines TRBV9 with TRBJ2-5, with D possibly matching TRBD2 (6 bases). With 0 bases removed from V and 4 bases from J, the gap between germline ends came to 10 bases. There are 14 residues in the CDR3. Germline CDR1 and CDR2: SGDLS and YYNGEE. The CDR3 nucleotides are TGTGCCAGCAGCGTAGGCGGGACGGCAGAGACCCAGTACTTC. Its translation is CASSVGGTAETQYF.